This entry lists 4 T cell receptor beta chains sequenced from one sample in a study of T cell changes during pregnancy in multiple sclerosis. Profiled with immunoSEQ multiplex PCR; TCRdb holds only in-frame clones, not every one. The table lists around 63,000 clones, about nine tenths of them singletons. The material was peripheral blood, obtained in the third trimester of pregnancy. The receptors were sampled from a female donor in good health, enrolled as a control in a pregnancy study.

This chain connects TRBV4-2 to TRBJ2-1, with 7 bases aligning to TRBD2. The CDR3 length is 16 residues. Losses at the gene ends were 0 bases for V and 4 bases for J; bases not matched to a gene: 6. The germline gives CDR1 LGHNA, CDR2 YNFKEQ. The CDR3 coding sequence is TGTGCCAGCAGCCAAGATCGGCGGGAGAGGTACAATGAGCAGTTCTTC. Amino acids: CASSQDRRERYNEQFF.

The V gene is TRBV10-3, the J gene TRBJ1-2; perhaps TRBD1 as D (6 bases). This CDR3 is built from 14 residues. V was pared by 6 bases and J by 1 base, with 12 bases between. Germline-derived CDR1 and CDR2 are ENHRY and SYGVKD. The DNA for the CDR3 is TGTGCCATCAGAAGGACAGCTCATAACTATGGCTACACCTTC. It codes for CAIRRTAHNYGYTF.

The chain recombines TRBV15 with TRBJ2-2, with D maybe TRBD2 (6 bases). Germline CDR1 is LNHNV and CDR2 is YYDKDF (reference sequence). V was clipped by 2 bases and J by 4 bases, with 11 bases between them. The CDR3 runs 15 residues. The CDR3 sequence: CATSRSRRGTGELFF. The CDR3 DNA reads TGTGCCACCAGCAGATCCCGGAGGGGCACCGGGGAGCTGTTTTTT. Complete variable domain (other parts from reference TRBV15 and TRBJ2-2): DAMVIQNPRYQVTQFGKPVTLSCSQTLNHNVMYWYQQKSSQAPKLLFHYYDKDFNNEADTPDNFQSRRPNTSFCFLDIRSPGLGDTAMYLCATSRSRRGTGELFFGEGSRLTVL.

The rearrangement uses TRBV7-8 and TRBJ2-7; D gene ambiguous. The V end lost 5 bases, the J end lost 6 bases, and 11 bases lay between the germline ends. The germline CDR1 and CDR2 sequences are SGHVS and FQNEAQ. The CDR3 totals 12 residues. The CDR3 sequence is CASSPLSLEQYF. The DNA of the CDR3 is TGTGCCAGCAGCCCCTTATCCCTCGAGCAGTACTTC.